This T cell receptor (beta chain) was recorded in a study of regulatory T cells in long-lasting Graves disease. Details on this clonotype: Its antigen is unknown.

CDR1 is SGDLS, CDR2 YYNGEE, per germline. V was cut by 9 bases and J by 2 bases, with 14 bases left in between. The CDR3 length is 13 residues. Sample time point: newly diagnosed GD, antithyroid drugs for less than 3 months. The authors made the TCR library using RNA they extracted from PBMCs. Whole-study results and caveats: Persistent patients shared more public clonotypes (over 2,500) than new patients (about 960).

Arm-PCR with iRepertoire HTBI primers amplified the CDR3 regions for these TCR beta libraries. TCRdb re-analysed the multiplex PCR reads in MiXCR, keeping a single row per CDR3 protein. The sample comprises 450,000 to 650,000 distinct CDR3 sequences, 15% to 20% of which are singletons, and approximately 25% rests with the top ten. The data were also submitted as part of a second study, on T cells in Graves' hyperthyroidism and ophthalmopathy. That source notes: Carried out on the TCR CDR3, a first-round RT-PCR used the HTBI primer set.

The sample in question was peripheral blood mononuclear cells (PBMCs), obtained at new diagnosis, from a patient treated with antithyroid drugs. J is TRBJ2-5 and V is TRBV9, with no clear D. The sequence came from a woman in her forties or fifties with Graves disease. CDR3: CANLRTGQETQYF. The CDR3 nucleotides read TGTGCCAATTTGAGGACCGGGCAAGAGACCCAGTACTTC.